This TCR beta chain was identified in a study of blood T cells in healthy people across ages. Sample-barcoded 5' priming and a J-beta primer mix drove a second PCR of roughly 7 to 11 cycles. Every single cDNA molecule received a tag from a template-switch adaptor with 12 random nucleotides. TCRdb re-derived calls from the 5' RACE reads in MiXCR, one entry per CDR3 protein. The sample has about 1,800,000 distinct CDR3 sequences, about 30% seen once. Broader study findings: Per million T cells, TCR beta diversity dropped roughly linearly as age increased. Donors of long life had a larger count of naive CD4+ cells and greater diversity than aged donors.

This CDR3 has 16 residues. V lost 4 bases, J lost 1 base, and 7 bases stayed unmatched. The V gene's germline CDR1 is SGHRS and CDR2 YFSETQ. This clonotype was counted many times. The antigen is unknown. This clonotype originated in a woman in her twenties or thirties in good health. Material: blood. V is TRBV5-1 and J is TRBJ2-4, with 8 bases matching TRBD2. The CDR3 coding sequence is TGCGCCAGCAGCACCTATAGCGGGATCGCCAAAAACATTCAGTACTTC. This sequence encodes CASSTYSGIAKNIQYF.